Below, 22 T cell receptor beta chains from the same sample are listed, as sequenced in a study of cytomegalovirus exposure and HLA in healthy donors. PCR amplification relied on 60 Vbeta primers (plus 13 Jbeta primers). TCRdb keeps only in-frame clones here, not all; method: immunoSEQ multiplex PCR. The sample carries 95,000 to 150,000 clones, over 60% recorded once. Sequenced sample: PBMCs. All receptors derive from a woman between 35 and 50 years old in good health and CMV-seropositive.

The chain is built from TRBV18 and TRBJ2-6; D not certain. Germline CDR1 and CDR2: KGHSH and LQKENI. CDR3 length: 15 amino acids. V lost 3 bases, J lost 4 bases, and 10 bases lay in between. The CDR3 spells CASSPVVVGANVLTF. The DNA of the CDR3 is TGTGCCAGCTCACCGGTAGTCGTCGGGGCCAACGTCCTGACTTTC.

The rearrangement joins TRBV6-5 to TRBJ1-1; D gene unclear. V was clipped by 4 bases and J by 2 bases, with 14 bases between them. This CDR3 spans 15 amino acids. The germline V gene has CDR1 MNHEY and CDR2 SVGAGI. The CDR3 DNA reads as TGTGCCAGCAGTTCCCGAGCGGGCTACAACACTGAAGCTTTCTTT. Encoded protein: CASSSRAGYNTEAFF.

The V and J genes are TRBV11-3 and TRBJ2-5; tentatively, D is TRBD2 (6 bases). V dropped 4 bases and J dropped 5 bases, with 17 bases sitting between them. Germline V lookup: CDR1 SGHNT, CDR2 YENEEA. The CDR3 spans 15 residues. The CDR3 loop reads CASSSGGGPGETQYF. CDR3 nucleotides: TGTGCCAGCAGCTCTGGCGGAGGGCCTGGGGAGACCCAGTACTTC.

The chain couples TRBV2 to TRBJ1-3; D is undetermined. Trimming left V 7 bases short and J 0 bases short, with 13 bases between. Germline V gives CDR1 SNHLY, CDR2 FYNNEI. This CDR3 is built from 15 residues. CDR3 in amino acids: CASKLKAFSGNTIYF. The CDR3 bases are TGTGCCAGCAAACTAAAAGCATTCTCTGGAAACACCATATATTTT. The full variable domain, with the rest looked up from reference TRBV2 and TRBJ1-3, is EPEVTQTPSHQVTQMGQEVILRCVPISNHLYFYWYRQILGQKVEFLVSFYNNEISEKSEIFDDQFSVERPDGSNFTLKIRSTKLEDSAMYFCASKLKAFSGNTIYFGEGSWLTVV.

This clone has just a few counts. CDR3 in DNA: TGCGCCAGCAGCCAAGAAGGGGATTTGATCTCCTACGAGCAGTACTTC. Its translation is CASSQEGDLISYEQYF. The V gene is TRBV4-1, the J gene TRBJ2-5; perhaps TRBD1 as D (5 bases). Matching the DNA end better, TRBJ2-7 makes the J call doubtful. The CDR3 length is 16 residues. CDR1 and CDR2 from the germline V gene are MGHRA and YSYEKL.

This rearrangement joins TRBV27 to TRBJ2-6, with 9 bases that match TRBD1. After removal of 6 bases from V and 0 bases from J, the junction contained 15 bases not matched to a gene. Germline V lookup: CDR1 MNHEY, CDR2 SMNVEV (reference sequence). This CDR3 comprises 20 residues. The CDR3 is CASSPSLPGQGLSGANVLTF. The CDR3 region has the DNA TGTGCCAGCAGCCCCTCGCTCCCGGGACAGGGCCTCTCTGGGGCCAACGTCCTGACTTTC.

This clone turned up a few times. V gene TRBV4-1 combines with J gene TRBJ1-1, with TRBD1 matching 7 bases. Trimming at V came to 3 bases and at J to 4 bases, leaving 8 bases not matched to a gene. In germline, CDR1 is MGHRA, CDR2 YSYEKL. There are 15 residues in the CDR3. This CDR3 reads CASSHSDRVGTEAFF. DNA for the CDR3: TGCGCCAGCAGCCACTCCGACAGGGTTGGCACTGAAGCTTTCTTT.

The gene calls are TRBV9 and TRBJ1-4, with D unclear. The germline V and J ends were trimmed by 1 base and 8 bases, with 15 bases remaining between them. The V gene's germline CDR1 is SGDLS and CDR2 YYNGEE. This CDR3 region has 15 residues. CDR3 amino acids: CASSVSLQPGEKLFF. The CDR3 DNA reads as TGTGCCAGCAGCGTAAGCCTCCAACCGGGGGAAAAACTGTTTTTT. The entire variable domain, with the rest obtained from reference TRBV9 and TRBJ1-4, is as follows: DSGVTQTPKHLITATGQRVTLRCSPRSGDLSVYWYQQSLDQGLQFLIQYYNGEERAKGNILERFSAQQFPDLHSELNLSSLELGDSALYFCASSVSLQPGEKLFFGSGTQLSVL.

V usage is TRBV5-1 and J usage is TRBJ1-3; D call uncertain. Trimming stripped 2 bases from V and 0 bases from J, with 9 bases between. Germline CDR1 is SGHRS and CDR2 is YFSETQ. This CDR3 is 15 amino acids long. CDR3 sequence reads: CASSFDGNSGNTIYF. The DNA for the CDR3 is TGCGCCAGCAGCTTCGACGGGAACTCTGGAAACACCATATATTTT.

This clone was observed at least ten times. The chain couples TRBV20-1 to TRBJ1-4; D unresolved. The germline V gene encodes CDR1 DFQATT and CDR2 SNEGSKA (reference sequence). The CDR3 extends over 11 amino acids. The germline V and J ends were trimmed by 1 base and 7 bases, with 4 bases remaining between them. The CDR3 region is CSARGVEKLFF. In DNA form, the CDR3 reads TGCAGTGCTAGAGGAGTTGAAAAACTGTTTTTT.

This chain uses TRBV29-1 with TRBJ2-2; 16 bases agree with TRBD2. This CDR3 has 15 amino acids. CDR1 and CDR2 (germline): SQVTM, ANQGSEA. Trimming at V came to 3 bases and at J to 7 bases, leaving 2 bases not matched to a gene. CDR3 sequence: CSVEGTSGGVGELFF. CDR3 nucleotide sequence: TGCAGCGTTGAGGGGACTAGCGGGGGGGTCGGGGAGCTGTTTTTT.

The CDR3 reads CASSLTETQYF. Here the CDR3 DNA reads TGTGCCAGCAGCCTGACTGAGACCCAGTACTTC. The chain joins TRBV7-2 to TRBJ2-5; D unresolved. V was cut by 5 bases and J by 5 bases, with 6 bases left in between. The CDR3 sequence is 11 residues long. CDR1 SGHTA and CDR2 FQGNSA come from the germline V gene.

CDR3 sequence: CASSPRGTGRYGYTF. The CDR3 DNA reads TGCGCCAGCAGCCCTCGAGGGACAGGGAGGTATGGCTACACCTTC. The chain couples TRBV4-3 to TRBJ1-2, with 9 bases aligning to TRBD1. J lost 5 bases, V lost 4 bases, and 8 bases had no gene match. The CDR3 spans 15 residues. Germline loops: CDR1 LGHNA, CDR2 YSLEER.

This chain uses TRBV4-3 with TRBJ2-3; D might be TRBD2 (6 bases). V shed 2 bases and J shed 1 base, with 16 bases lying between them. Germline CDR1 and CDR2: LGHNA and YSLEER. CDR3 size: 17 residues. The CDR3 sequence is CASSQSPRGAGTDTQYF. The CDR3 region has the DNA TGCGCCAGCAGCCAATCCCCGCGGGGTGCAGGCACAGATACGCAGTATTTT.

This chain connects TRBV7-2 to TRBJ2-2; 7 positions match TRBD2. Unmatched junction bases numbered 9, after V lost 5 bases and J lost 6 bases. This CDR3 is built from 15 residues. CDR1 and CDR2 from the germline V gene are SGHTA and FQGNSA. The CDR3 nucleotides read TGTGCCAGCAGCACCGGACTAGGTACGGCCGGGGAGCTGTTTTTT. Protein: CASSTGLGTAGELFF.

The J gene is TRBJ2-2, the V gene TRBV6-4, with a weak D call TRBD1 (6 bases). This CDR3 is 14 amino acids long. Germline V CDR1 and CDR2: MRHNA, SNTAGT. The ends were cut back, 6 bases at V and 3 bases at J, with 11 bases in the middle. The chain's CDR3 is CASSGDIYTGELFF. The CDR3 nucleotides read TGTGCCAGCAGCGGGGACATCTACACCGGGGAGCTGTTTTTT.

The chain has TRBV6-1 and TRBJ1-3, with D possibly TRBD1 on 6 matching bases. Germline values: CDR1 MNHNS, CDR2 SASEGT. Trimming cost V 4 bases and J 0 bases, with 10 bases left between them. The CDR3 is 15 amino acids. CDR3 sequence: CASSVQGFSGNTIYF. For the CDR3, the DNA is TGTGCCAGCAGTGTACAGGGTTTCTCTGGAAACACCATATATTTT.

This clone was seen a few times. CDR3 sequence reads: CASSFSAGDTEAFF. For the CDR3, the DNA is TGTGCCAGCAGCTTTAGCGCAGGGGACACTGAAGCTTTCTTT. The genes are TRBV5-6 and TRBJ1-1, with D possibly TRBD1 on 6 matching bases. The V end was cut by 2 bases, the J end by 3 bases, with 11 bases between. The CDR3 is made up of 14 amino acids. Germline assignment: CDR1 SGHDT and CDR2 YYEEEE.

This chain links TRBV4-1 with TRBJ1-3, with D possibly TRBD1 on 6 matching bases. The CDR3 is 16 residues long. Germline CDR1 MGHRA, CDR2 YSYEKL. V lost 3 bases and J lost 2, with 14 bases in between. The CDR3 loop reads CASSQRLGAAGNTIYF. CDR3 coding DNA: TGCGCCAGCAGCCAGAGGCTGGGGGCAGCTGGAAACACCATATATTTT.

This clone has a handful of counts. The chain couples TRBV11-2 to TRBJ1-2, with D uncertain. This CDR3 is built from 15 residues. V dropped 1 base and J dropped 0 bases, with 9 bases sitting between them. CDR1 and CDR2 (germline): SGHAT, FQNNGV. CDR3 coding DNA: TGTGCCAGCAGCTTAGCGGCGGTAGCTAACTATGGCTACACCTTC. Translation gives CASSLAAVANYGYTF. The whole variable domain, remainder taken from reference TRBV11-2 and TRBJ1-2, is EAGVAQSPRYKIIEKRQSVAFWCNPISGHATLYWYQQILGQGPKLLIQFQNNGVVDDSQLPKDRFSAERLKGVDSTLKIQPAKLEDSAVYLCASSLAAVANYGYTFGSGTRLTVV.

This chain connects TRBV27 to TRBJ2-2, with 7 bases lining up with TRBD1. Trimming at V came to 5 bases and at J to 0 bases, leaving 0 bases not matched to a gene. CDR1 and CDR2 from the germline V gene are MNHEY and SMNVEV (reference sequence). This CDR3 has 14 residues. CDR3 protein: CASSGQANTGELFF. The CDR3 region has the DNA TGTGCCAGCAGTGGACAGGCGAACACCGGGGAGCTGTTTTTT.

The chain recombines TRBV6-1 with TRBJ1-6; 7 bases line up with TRBD1. The CDR3 totals 18 residues. J lost 0 bases, V lost 0 bases, and 5 bases had no gene match. Germline CDR1 and CDR2: MNHNS and SASEGT. The CDR3 sequence: CASSEATGLSSYNSPLHF. For the CDR3, the DNA is TGTGCCAGCAGTGAAGCGACAGGGCTGAGCTCCTATAATTCACCCCTCCACTTT.